This TCR beta chain was sequenced during a study of T-cell reconstitution after alpha-beta-depleted transplantation in children. The authors prepared the TCRbeta library with unique molecular identifiers. Using its own MiXCR run on the PCR reads, TCRdb lists one record per CDR3 protein. The sample yields around 440,000 distinct CDR3 sequences, 15% to 20% seen once. V shed 5 bases, J shed 3 bases, and the junction held 9 bases outside the gene matches. This CDR3 is 15 amino acids long. This clonotype was picked up a small number of times. Sequenced material: PBMCs, mostly from graft donor cells, taken 360 days after TCRalphabeta/CD19-depleted stem cell transplant. This clonotype was sampled from a boy in the first two years of life who had a stem cell transplant for Wiskott-Aldrich syndrome, so the T cells may come from the graft donor. This sequence joins TRBV12-3 or TRBV12-4 and TRBJ2-5; 7 nucleotides match TRBD2. CDR3 region: CASSVWASGKETQYF. The CDR3 bases are TGTGCCAGCAGTGTGTGGGCTAGCGGCAAAGAGACCCAGTACTTC.